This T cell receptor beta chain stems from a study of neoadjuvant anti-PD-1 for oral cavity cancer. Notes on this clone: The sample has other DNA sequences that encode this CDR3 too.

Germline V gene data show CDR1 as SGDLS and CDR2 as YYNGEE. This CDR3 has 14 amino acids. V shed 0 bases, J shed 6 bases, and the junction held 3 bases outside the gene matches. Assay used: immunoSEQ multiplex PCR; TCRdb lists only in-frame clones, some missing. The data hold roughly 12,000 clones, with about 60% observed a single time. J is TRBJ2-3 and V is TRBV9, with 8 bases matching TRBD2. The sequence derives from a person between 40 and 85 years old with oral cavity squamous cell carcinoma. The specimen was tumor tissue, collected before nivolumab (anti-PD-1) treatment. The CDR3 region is CASSVDGGRDTQYF. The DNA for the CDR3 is TGTGCCAGCAGCGTAGACGGCGGGAGGGATACGCAGTATTTT. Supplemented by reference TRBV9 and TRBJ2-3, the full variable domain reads DSGVTQTPKHLITATGQRVTLRCSPRSGDLSVYWYQQSLDQGLQFLIQYYNGEERAKGNILERFSAQQFPDLHSELNLSSLELGDSALYFCASSVDGGRDTQYFGPGTRLTVL.